This T cell receptor (beta chain) derives from a study of blood T cell repertoires in COVID-19. Study summary: Samples of COVID-19 (acute and convalescent) were obtained from the United States, Italy and Spain. In each case, the material was cDNA or gDNA derived from T cells, B-cell-depleted T cells, or PBMCs.

Participants spanned ages about 18 to 89 years and resided in about two dozen US areas. The CDR3 extends over 14 amino acids. V shed 4 bases and J 2 bases; nucleotides not matched to a gene: 3. Germline lookup yields CDR1 GTSNPN and CDR2 SVGIG (reference sequence). TCRdb keeps only in-frame clones here, not all; method: immunoSEQ multiplex PCR. Of hundreds of thousands of clones listed, 65% to 90% are singletons. Sequencing was performed on PBMCs or T cells enriched from blood (not recorded which). This clonotype was sampled from a man aged 40-55 years who had recovered from COVID-19. The chain recombines TRBV30 with TRBJ2-1; 9 positions agree with TRBD2. CDR3 nucleotides: TGTGCCTGGATGGCGGGAGGGCCCTACAATGAGCAGTTCTTC. Its protein is CAWMAGGPYNEQFF.